These 13 T cell receptor beta chains were all obtained from the same sample, sequenced in a study of blood T cell repertoires in COVID-19. Clones were sequenced by immunoSEQ multiplex PCR, and TCRdb holds only the in-frame ones, with some missing. The top ten clones hold 2% to 2.5% of a sample with 250,000 to 350,000 clones, about nine tenths of them seen once. Input material: peripheral blood. These TCRs come from a woman in her thirties with COVID-19, enrolled during active disease.

This clone was observed once. V is TRBV19 and J is TRBJ1-4, with 7 nucleotides matching TRBD1. CDR3 length: 15 residues. The ends lost 5 bases at V and 3 bases at J; junction bases unmatched: 6. Germline CDR1 LNHDA, CDR2 SQIVND (reference sequence). The CDR3 DNA sequence: TGTGCCAGTAGTCCACTAGGGACAGCTAATGAAAAACTGTTTTTT. Its protein product is CASSPLGTANEKLFF.

The rearrangement links TRBV7-9 to TRBJ2-1, with 7 bases fitting TRBD2. The junction had 3 bases not matched to a gene; V was cut back by 4 bases and J by 6 bases. This CDR3 has 13 residues. Germline lookup yields CDR1 SEHNR and CDR2 FQNEAQ (reference sequence). The CDR3 DNA reads TGTGCCAGCAGCTGGGACTATGGCAATGAGCAGTTCTTC. Its protein product is CASSWDYGNEQFF.

The V and J genes are TRBV29-1 and TRBJ1-4; D remains unclear. This CDR3 has 12 residues. Trimming removed 4 bases at V and 4 bases at J, with 7 bases between. Germline lookup yields CDR1 SQVTM and CDR2 ANQGSEA. The CDR3 sequence is CSVVDFNEKLFF. The CDR3 DNA is TGCAGCGTTGTCGACTTTAATGAAAAACTGTTTTTT. The whole variable domain, remainder taken from reference TRBV29-1 and TRBJ1-4, is SAVISQKPSRDICQRGTSLTIQCQVDSQVTMMFWYRQQPGQSLTLIATANQGSEATYESGFVIDKFPISRPNLTFSTLTVSNMSPEDSSIYLCSVVDFNEKLFFGSGTQLSVL.

The V call is TRBV24-1, the J call TRBJ2-2; 7 bases align to TRBD1. The V segment lost 0 bases and the J segment 3 bases; nucleotides outside the gene matches: 0. This CDR3 is built from 15 residues. CDR1 is KGHDR, CDR2 SFDVKD, per germline. This CDR3 reads CATSDLDRDTGELFF. The CDR3 bases are TGTGCCACCAGTGATTTGGACAGGGACACCGGGGAGCTGTTTTTT.

This clone appeared once. The chain carries TRBV28 and TRBJ1-5; D unclear. Germline values: CDR1 MDHEN, CDR2 SYDVKM. The CDR3 is made up of 14 amino acids. V shed 5 bases and J shed 4 bases, with 12 bases lying between them. The CDR3 DNA reads as TGTGCCAGCAGTCCCGCGGGGAGGAATCAGCCCCAGCATTTT. Protein product: CASSPAGRNQPQHF.

This chain connects TRBV12-5 to TRBJ2-5, with 9 bases aligning to TRBD1. Germline V gene lookup returns CDR1 LGHNT and CDR2 FRNRAP. The CDR3 contains 13 residues. Trimming at V came to 1 base and at J to 9 bases, leaving 3 bases not matched to a gene. This CDR3 is CASGLGTGAAQYF. The DNA of the CDR3 is TGTGCTAGTGGTTTGGGGACAGGGGCGGCCCAGTACTTC.

The CDR3 DNA is TGTGCCACCCTGAAGCGGGAACCTAGCACAGATACGCAGTATTTT. Translation: CATLKREPSTDTQYF. The chain joins TRBV15 to TRBJ2-3; TRBD2 agrees at 7 bases. CDR1 and CDR2 (germline): LNHNV, YYDKDF (reference sequence). This CDR3 comprises 15 residues. The V and J ends lost 8 bases and 0 bases, in that order; junction bases with no gene match: 8.

V usage is TRBV27 and J usage is TRBJ1-2; no firm D call. Per the germline V gene, CDR1 is MNHEY and CDR2 is SMNVEV (reference sequence). The CDR3 has 13 residues. V was clipped by 8 bases and J by 5 bases, with 15 bases between them. CDR3 loop: CASSEVPYYGYTF. The DNA of the CDR3 is TGTGCCAGCTCCGAGGTTCCATATTATGGCTACACCTTC.

The chain has TRBV4-1 and TRBJ1-2; D possibly corresponds to TRBD1 (5 bases). There are 15 residues in the CDR3. Germline CDR1 reads MGHRA; CDR2 reads YSYEKL. Trimming stripped 1 base from V and 4 bases from J, with 13 bases between. The DNA for the CDR3 is TGCGCCAGCAGCCAAGGGCAGGGTCAATTCTATGGCTACACCTTC. This encodes CASSQGQGQFYGYTF.

The chain employs TRBV3-1 (or the pseudogene TRBV3-2) and TRBJ1-2; D not resolved. This CDR3 spans 14 amino acids. The V gene's germline CDR1 is LGHDT and CDR2 YNNKEL (reference sequence). Trimming stripped 1 base from V and 4 bases from J, with 10 bases between. CDR3 nucleotides: TGTGCCAGCAGCCAAGCCCCGGCGGGCTATGGCTACACCTTC. It yields the protein CASSQAPAGYGYTF.

The chain joins TRBV19 to TRBJ2-1; maybe TRBD2 (6 bases). Per germline, CDR1 LNHDA and CDR2 SQIVND (reference sequence). The CDR3 has 15 residues. V gave up 3 bases and J gave up 3 bases, with 12 bases separating them. The CDR3 nucleotides are TGTGCCAGTAGTATCAGTTCCGGGGGCTACAATGAGCAGTTCTTC. This encodes CASSISSGGYNEQFF.

This chain links TRBV6-5 with TRBJ1-4; TRBD1 matches at 7 bases. The germline CDR1 and CDR2 sequences are MNHEY and SVGAGI. This CDR3 spans 16 amino acids. With 4 bases clipped from V and 7 bases from J, the junction kept 12 bases outside the gene matches. The CDR3 bases are TGTGCCAGCAGTTTCCGAATGACAGGGCAGGGTGAAAAACTGTTTTTT. This encodes CASSFRMTGQGEKLFF.

The genes are TRBV2 and TRBJ2-5; 7 bases match TRBD1. V trimming: 6 bases; J trimming: 3 bases; junction bases outside the gene matches: 10. This CDR3 has 15 residues. CDR1 SNHLY and CDR2 FYNNEI come from the germline V gene. As DNA, the CDR3 is TGTGCCAGCAGCCAAGGGGGCCAACCCAAAGAGACCCAGTACTTC. Amino acids: CASSQGGQPKETQYF.